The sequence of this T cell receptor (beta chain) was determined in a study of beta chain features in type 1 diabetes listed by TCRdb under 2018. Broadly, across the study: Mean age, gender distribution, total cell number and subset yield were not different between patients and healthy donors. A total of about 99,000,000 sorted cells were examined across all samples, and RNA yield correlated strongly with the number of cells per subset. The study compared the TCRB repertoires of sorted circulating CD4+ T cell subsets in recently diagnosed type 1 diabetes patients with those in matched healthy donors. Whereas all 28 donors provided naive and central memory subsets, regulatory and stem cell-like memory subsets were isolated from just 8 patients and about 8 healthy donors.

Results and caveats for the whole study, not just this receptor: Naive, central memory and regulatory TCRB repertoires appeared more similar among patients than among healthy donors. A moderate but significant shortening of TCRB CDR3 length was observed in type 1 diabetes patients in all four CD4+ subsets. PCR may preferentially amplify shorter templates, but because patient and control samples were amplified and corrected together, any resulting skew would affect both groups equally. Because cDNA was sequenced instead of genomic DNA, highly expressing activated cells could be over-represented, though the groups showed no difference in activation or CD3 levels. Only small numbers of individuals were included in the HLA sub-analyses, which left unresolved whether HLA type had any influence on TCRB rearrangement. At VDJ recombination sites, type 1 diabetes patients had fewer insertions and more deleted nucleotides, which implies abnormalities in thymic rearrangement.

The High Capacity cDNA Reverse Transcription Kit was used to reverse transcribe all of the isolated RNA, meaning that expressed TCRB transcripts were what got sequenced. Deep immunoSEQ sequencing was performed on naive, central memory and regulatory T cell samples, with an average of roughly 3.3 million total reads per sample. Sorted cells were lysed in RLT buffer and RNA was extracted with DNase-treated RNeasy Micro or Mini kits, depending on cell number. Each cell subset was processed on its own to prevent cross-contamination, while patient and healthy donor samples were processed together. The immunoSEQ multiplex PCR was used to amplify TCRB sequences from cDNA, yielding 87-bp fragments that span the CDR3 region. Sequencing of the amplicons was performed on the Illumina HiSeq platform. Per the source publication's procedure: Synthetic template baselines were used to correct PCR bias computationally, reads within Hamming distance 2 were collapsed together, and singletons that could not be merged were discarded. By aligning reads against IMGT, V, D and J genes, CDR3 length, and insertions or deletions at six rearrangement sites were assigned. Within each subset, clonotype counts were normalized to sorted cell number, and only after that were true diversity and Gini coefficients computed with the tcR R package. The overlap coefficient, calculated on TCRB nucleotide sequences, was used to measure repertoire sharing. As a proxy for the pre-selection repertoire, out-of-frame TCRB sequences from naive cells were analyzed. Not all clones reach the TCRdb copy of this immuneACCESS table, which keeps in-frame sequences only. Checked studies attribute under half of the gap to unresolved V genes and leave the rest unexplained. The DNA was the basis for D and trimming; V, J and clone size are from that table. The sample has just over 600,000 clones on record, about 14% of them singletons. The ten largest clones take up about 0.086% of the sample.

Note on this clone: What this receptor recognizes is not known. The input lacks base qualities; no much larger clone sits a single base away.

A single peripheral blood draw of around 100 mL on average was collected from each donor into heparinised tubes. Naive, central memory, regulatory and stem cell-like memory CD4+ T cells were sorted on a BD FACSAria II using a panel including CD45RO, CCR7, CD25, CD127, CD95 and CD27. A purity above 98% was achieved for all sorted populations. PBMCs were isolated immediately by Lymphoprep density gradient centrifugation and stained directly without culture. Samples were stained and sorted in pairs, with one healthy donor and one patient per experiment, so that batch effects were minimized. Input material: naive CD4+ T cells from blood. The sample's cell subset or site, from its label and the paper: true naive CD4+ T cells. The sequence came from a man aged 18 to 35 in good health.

The CDR3 is CASRAADSLNQPQHF. The base sequence is TGCGCCAGCAGGGCCGCGGACAGTCTCAATCAGCCCCAGCATTTT. The receptor chain draws on TRBV5-1 and TRBJ1-5; TRBD1 is a weak D gene call, 6 bases matching. According to the germline V gene, CDR1 reads SGHRS and CDR2 reads YFSETQ. From the cysteine up to the phenylalanine, the CDR3 has a length of 15 residues. The retained sequence is limited to the CDR3, 45 bases, with the frame set at the first base. V and J are truncated by 5 bases and 3 bases respectively, leaving an intervening sequence of 15 bases. Outside the CDR3, residues come from the reference TRBV5-1 and TRBJ1-5 proteins, so the full variable domain is: KAGVTQTPRYLIKTRGQQVTLSCSPISGHRSVSWYQQTPGQGLQFLFEYFSETQRNKGNFPGRFSGRQFSNSRSEMNVSTLELGDSALYLCASRAADSLNQPQHFGDGTRLSIL.